This T cell receptor (beta chain) is from a study of shared clonotypes between healthy human individuals. Looked up from germline, CDR1 is MNHNS and CDR2 is SASEGT. The CDR3 totals 13 residues. The V and J ends lost 5 bases and 0 bases respectively, with 8 bases between them. Generated by immunoSEQ multiplex PCR, the TCRdb table keeps only in-frame clones and is missing some. Here the sample spans around 1.5 million clones, 95% to 99% being singletons. Material for sequencing was naive CD4+ T cells sorted from blood. Subset indicated: CD45RA+ positively selected. This TCR came from a man aged 25-40 years in good health. The V and J genes are TRBV6-1 and TRBJ2-7; no firm D call. The CDR3 is CASSQSVSYEQYF. The CDR3 bases are TGTGCCAGCAGTCAGAGCGTCTCCTACGAGCAGTACTTC.